A selection of T cell receptor beta chains follows, all from one sample in a study of identical twins. TCRdb re-called the 5' RACE reads with MiXCR, one entry per CDR3 protein. Here the sample spans some 1,600,000 distinct CDR3 sequences, under 35% being singletons. Sample: cord blood. The receptor source for this set is a newborn girl in good health. The CDR3 runs from the conserved cysteine through the conserved F or W. A D gene is named only where the DNA matches it firmly. Rows give clone size only sometimes, using once, few, many, or a class for an expanded clone.

>TRBJ2-7|TRBV15|.|TRBD1
TGTGCCACCAGCAGAGATGTCCGGACAGGTCCCTACAATGAGCAGTACTTC
CATSRDVRTGPYNEQYF
>TRBJ1-1|TRBV7-9|.|.
TGTGCCAGCAGTCACTACAGGGAAGGGCCTGAAGCTTTCTTT
CASSHYREGPEAFF
>TRBJ2-7|TRBV10-2|.|.
TGCGCCAGCAGTGTTTCGGTGGACTCCTACGAGCAGTACTTC
CASSVSVDSYEQYF
>TRBJ1-1|TRBV2|.|TRBD1
TGTGCCAGCAGGGTCCCGACAGGGGGCATCTTAATGAACACTGAAGCTTTCTTT
CASRVPTGGILMNTEAFF
>TRBJ2-7|TRBV3-1|many|.
TGTGCCAGCAGCCAGGGAAGGTCGGCCTACGAGCAGTACTTC
CASSQGRSAYEQYF
>TRBJ2-3|TRBV20-1|.|TRBD2
TGCAGTGCTAGTCCGCTAGCGGGTATGACTAGCACAGATACGCAGTATTTT
CSASPLAGMTSTDTQYF
>TRBJ2-1|TRBV4-1|many|.
TGCGCCAGCAGCCGGACTAACTACAATGAGCAGTTCTTC
CASSRTNYNEQFF
>TRBJ1-2|TRBV20-1|few|.
TGCAGTGCTAGTGGCGGGGAGGCTAACTATGGCTACACCTTC
CSASGGEANYGYTF
>TRBJ2-3|TRBV7-2|few|TRBD1
TGTGCCAGCAGCTTAGTCCCCCAGGGGGAAGATACGCAGTATTTT
CASSLVPQGEDTQYF
>TRBJ2-1|TRBV14|.|TRBD2
TGTGCCAGCAGCCAAGATCCGAGTTGGACTAGCTTCTCCCCCAGTGGGCAGTTCTTC
CASSQDPSWTSFSPSGQFF
>TRBJ2-7|TRBV14|.|TRBD1
TGTGCCAGCAGCTTCCCGGGACAGGGTTACAATGAGCAGTACTTC
CASSFPGQGYNEQYF
>TRBJ1-5|TRBV27|few|.
TGTGCCAGCAGGAATCAGCCCCAGCATTTT
CASRNQPQHF
>TRBJ1-5|TRBV20-1|.|TRBD1
TGCAGTGCCACCGGGACAGGGCGTCGCAATCAGCCCCAGCATTTT
CSATGTGRRNQPQHF
>TRBJ1-2|TRBV6-1|few|.
TGTGCCAGCAGTGAAGACACATCCGGCTACACCTTC
CASSEDTSGYTF
>TRBJ2-1|TRBV4-1|few|.
TGCGCCAGCAGCCAAGCCCGGGGGGCGAAGGACAATGAGCAGTTCTTC
CASSQARGAKDNEQFF
>TRBJ1-6|TRBV5-5|.|.
TGTGCCAGCAGCTTGGGCCAGGAGTATTCACCCCTCCACTTT
CASSLGQEYSPLHF
>TRBJ2-1|TRBV6-1|few|TRBD1
TGTGCCAGCAGTGAGCTGACAGGGTTGGGGTCCTACAATGAGCAGTTCTTC
CASSELTGLGSYNEQFF
>TRBJ2-1|TRBV5-1|few|TRBD2
TGCGCCAGCAGCCCTTTAGCGGGAGTAGGGTGGCCTGAGCAGTTCTTC
CASSPLAGVGWPEQFF
>TRBJ1-1|TRBV9|.|.
TGTGCCAGCAGCGTAGAGAACGGCGCTGAAGCTTTCTTT
CASSVENGAEAFF
>TRBJ1-5|TRBV7-8|.|.
TGTGCCAGCAGCTCTAGAGGGCAGGGTCAGCCCCAGCATTTT
CASSSRGQGQPQHF
>TRBJ1-4|TRBV25-1|.|.
TGTGCCAGCAGTGAAGCCCCCCGGGCTAATGAAAAACTGTTTTTT
CASSEAPRANEKLFF
>TRBJ2-3|TRBV27|few|TRBD2
TGTGCCAGCACCTTTCGGGGGGGATCGTCTGGCACAGATACGCAGTATTTT
CASTFRGGSSGTDTQYF
>TRBJ1-1|TRBV10-2|.|.
TGCGCCAGCAAGAGGGGGTCCGGAACTGAAGCTTTCTTT
CASKRGSGTEAFF
>TRBJ1-2|TRBV20-1|.|.
TGCAGTGCTAGGGAATACTCGACAGGTCGGGGCTACACCTTC
CSAREYSTGRGYTF
>TRBJ2-1|TRBV3-1|.|.
TGTGCCAGCAGCCAATTCGGCGGCAATGAGCAGTTCTTC
CASSQFGGNEQFF
>TRBJ2-7|TRBV4-1|few|TRBD2
TGCGCCAGCAGCCAAGATCGGTTTTGGAAGCGGGGGGACTACGAGCAGTACTTC
CASSQDRFWKRGDYEQYF
>TRBJ2-7|TRBV7-9|.|.
TGTGCCAGCAGCTTTCAGCCGGGACCTCTCTACGAGCAGTACTTC
CASSFQPGPLYEQYF
>TRBJ2-5|TRBV20-1|.|.
TGCAGTGCTAGAGATCAGGCGGGATCCTACAATGAGCAGTACTTC
CSARDQAGSYNEQYF
>TRBJ2-5|TRBV7-2|.|.
TGTGCCAGCAGCTCGACCTCCTTTAAGGGGACCCAGTACTTC
CASSSTSFKGTQYF
>TRBJ1-2|TRBV10-1|few|.
TGCGCCAGGGTAGACACAGCTAACTATGGCTACACCTTC
CARVDTANYGYTF
>TRBJ2-1|TRBV6-1|many|.
TGTGCCAGCAGTGACCCGCCCGGTGGGTACAATGAGCAGTTCTTC
CASSDPPGGYNEQFF
>TRBJ2-1|TRBV10-2|.|.
TGCGCCAGCGGCTGGGGAAGGGGCTCCTACAATGAGCAGTTCTTC
CASGWGRGSYNEQFF
>TRBJ1-1|TRBV5-1|few|.
TGCGCCAGCAGCCCGCCCAGTTTAGGCACTGAAGCTTTCTTT
CASSPPSLGTEAFF
>TRBJ2-4|TRBV27|.|.
TGTGCCAGCAGTTTATCTCCCAAAAACATCCAGTACTTC
CASSLSPKNIQYF
>TRBJ1-2|TRBV12-3/TRBV12-4|.|TRBD1
TGTGCCAGCAGTTTAGGGGCAGGGGGCACGGGCGTCAATGGCTACACCTTC
CASSLGAGGTGVNGYTF
>TRBJ1-1|TRBV7-9|.|.
TGTGCCAGCAGCCGAGGGACGGGGACGACTGAAGCTTTCTTT
CASSRGTGTTEAFF
>TRBJ2-7|TRBV7-2|.|TRBD1
TGTGCCAGCAGCTTAGGACCGGGACAGGCCATATACGAGCAGTACTTC
CASSLGPGQAIYEQYF
>TRBJ2-3|TRBV9|.|TRBD2
TGTGCCAGCAGCGTGAGGCTACTAGCGGGAGAAACAGATACGCAGTATTTT
CASSVRLLAGETDTQYF
>TRBJ1-5|TRBV20-1|.|.
TGCAGTGCTAGAGATGGGTCACTCAGCAATCAGCCCCAGCATTTT
CSARDGSLSNQPQHF
>TRBJ1-2|TRBV25-1|.|TRBD1
TGTGCCAGCAGTGAATATGGGGACAGGGCCTATGGCTACACCTTC
CASSEYGDRAYGYTF
>TRBJ1-4|TRBV11-2|few|.
TGTGCCAGCAGCCCGGGGAGTTCTAATGAAAAACTGTTTTTT
CASSPGSSNEKLFF
>TRBJ2-1|TRBV24-1|.|TRBD2
TGTGCCACCACTGAAGGCGGGAGTCCCGGTGAGCAGTTCTTC
CATTEGGSPGEQFF
>TRBJ2-4|TRBV4-2|many|TRBD2
TGTGCCAGCAGCCAAGATCAAGTTGAGACTAGCGGGATTCAGTACTTC
CASSQDQVETSGIQYF